This T cell receptor beta chain came from a study of T cell responses to AZD1222 COVID-19 vaccine. Using immunoSEQ multiplex PCR, the repertoire was profiled, and TCRdb retains in-frame clones only, with some absent. This table holds fewer than 200,000 clones, just over 85% found once. Study-wide points: White British donors predominated, females outnumbered males, and clonal diversity was possibly underestimated. Only a handful of people who got AZD1222 tested seropositive at baseline.

On this clone: Antigen: not known.

The clonotype was recovered from an adult who received the AZD1222 COVID-19 vaccine. The sequencing here drew on peripheral blood, taken 28 days after the second AZD1222 dose.

CDR3 coding DNA: TGTGCCACCAGCGTCGGGAATCAGCCCCAGCATTTT. Translated: CATSVGNQPQHF. V gene TRBV15 combines with J gene TRBJ1-5; no reliable D call. The V end was cut by 5 bases, the J end by 4 bases, with 6 bases between. The CDR3 is made up of 12 amino acids. Looked up from germline, CDR1 is LNHNV and CDR2 is YYDKDF (reference sequence).